The rows below give T cell receptor beta chains drawn from one sample of a study of control samples from healthy donors and cancer patients. TCRdb's table, derived via immunoSEQ multiplex PCR, lists solely in-frame clones and lacks some. The sample has 130,000 or so clones, 94% seen once. Sequencing input: blood. The receptors stem from a man aged 35-49 years in good health. Each CDR3 is given with its conserved first and last residue. D genes are given only for firm matches. Only some rows state a clone size, as once, few, many or a class for expanded clones.

d_gene: TRBD1
j_gene: TRBJ1-2
v_gene: TRBV20-1
abundance: .
CDR3nt: TGCAGTGCTAGAACAGGGGATGGCTACACCTTC
CDR3aa: CSARTGDGYTF

d_gene: TRBD2
j_gene: TRBJ2-7
v_gene: TRBV6-5
abundance: .
CDR3nt: TGTGCCAGCAGGTCCCTAGCGGGGGTTAACGAGCAGTACTTC
CDR3aa: CASRSLAGVNEQYF

d_gene: .
j_gene: TRBJ1-4
v_gene: TRBV27
abundance: .
CDR3nt: TGTGCCAGCCATGAAAAACTGTTTTTT
CDR3aa: CASHEKLFF

d_gene: .
j_gene: TRBJ1-3
v_gene: TRBV7-9
abundance: .
CDR3nt: TGTGCCAGCAGCTTAGGGACCTCTGGAAACACCATATATTTT
CDR3aa: CASSLGTSGNTIYF

d_gene: TRBD1
j_gene: TRBJ1-1
v_gene: TRBV9
abundance: .
CDR3nt: TGTGCCAGCAGCGAGGGACAGGGGAACACTGAAGCTTTCTTT
CDR3aa: CASSEGQGNTEAFF

d_gene: .
j_gene: TRBJ1-2
v_gene: TRBV28
abundance: .
CDR3nt: TGTGCCAGCAGTTCCCCGACAAGGGGAGACTATGGCTACACCTTC
CDR3aa: CASSSPTRGDYGYTF

d_gene: .
j_gene: TRBJ1-1
v_gene: TRBV4-3
abundance: .
CDR3nt: TGCGCCAGCAGCCAATATATCAGGGGTGAAGCTTTCTTT
CDR3aa: CASSQYIRGEAFF

d_gene: TRBD2
j_gene: TRBJ2-5
v_gene: TRBV10-3
abundance: .
CDR3nt: TGTGCCATCAGTGAGGGACTAGCGACAGAGACCCAGTACTTC
CDR3aa: CAISEGLATETQYF

d_gene: .
j_gene: TRBJ1-2
v_gene: TRBV4-3
abundance: .
CDR3nt: TGCGCCAGCAGCCAAGATTTATGGGGACGCGGGGGCTACACCTTC
CDR3aa: CASSQDLWGRGGYTF

d_gene: .
j_gene: TRBJ2-7
v_gene: TRBV11-2
abundance: once
CDR3nt: TGTGCCAGCAGCTTAGAAGGGGGTGGGCCCTACGAGCAGTACTTC
CDR3aa: CASSLEGGGPYEQYF

d_gene: .
j_gene: TRBJ2-3
v_gene: TRBV6-5
abundance: .
CDR3nt: TGTGCCACCAAGGGCTCCACCTCCACAGATACGCAGTATTTT
CDR3aa: CATKGSTSTDTQYF

d_gene: TRBD2
j_gene: TRBJ2-5
v_gene: TRBV5-1
abundance: .
CDR3nt: TGCGCCAGCAGGCCTAGCGGGGTTGAGACCCAGTACTTC
CDR3aa: CASRPSGVETQYF

d_gene: .
j_gene: TRBJ1-1
v_gene: TRBV9
abundance: .
CDR3nt: TGTGCCAGCAGCCCCCCCGGAGAGGGCATCATGGAAGCTTTCTTT
CDR3aa: CASSPPGEGIMEAFF

d_gene: .
j_gene: TRBJ2-7
v_gene: TRBV6-6
abundance: .
CDR3nt: TGTGCCAGCAGTTACATGTCGACTTCGGGCATACAGTACTTC
CDR3aa: CASSYMSTSGIQYF

d_gene: .
j_gene: TRBJ1-1
v_gene: TRBV7-9
abundance: .
CDR3nt: TGTGCCAGCAGCCCGGCCGCCACTGAAGCTTTCTTT
CDR3aa: CASSPAATEAFF

d_gene: TRBD1
j_gene: TRBJ1-1
v_gene: TRBV6-5
abundance: .
CDR3nt: TGTGCCAGCAGGGCAACAGGGGTTCTGACTGAAGCTTTCTTT
CDR3aa: CASRATGVLTEAFF

d_gene: .
j_gene: TRBJ1-5
v_gene: TRBV6-6
abundance: .
CDR3nt: TGTGCCAGCAGCCGCCGCACAGGCTCAAATCAGCCCCAGCATTTT
CDR3aa: CASSRRTGSNQPQHF

d_gene: TRBD2
j_gene: TRBJ2-3
v_gene: TRBV13
abundance: .
CDR3nt: TGTGCCAGCCTACTAGCGGGGGCATCAGGGGGGCAGTATTTT
CDR3aa: CASLLAGASGGQYF

d_gene: TRBD2
j_gene: TRBJ2-3
v_gene: TRBV6-2/TRBV6-3
abundance: .
CDR3nt: TGTGCCAGCAGTTACTCCCCCGGGACTAGCGGGGGCATCGATACGCAGTATTTT
CDR3aa: CASSYSPGTSGGIDTQYF

d_gene: TRBD2
j_gene: TRBJ2-5
v_gene: TRBV6-5
abundance: .
CDR3nt: TGTGCCAGCAGTTACCTACTAGCGGGGGTAGAGACCCAGTACTTC
CDR3aa: CASSYLLAGVETQYF

d_gene: TRBD2
j_gene: TRBJ2-3
v_gene: TRBV3-1/TRBV3-2
abundance: once
CDR3nt: TGTGCCAGCAGCCAAGATTGGGCTAGCGGGAGGGGCACAGATACGCAGTATTTT
CDR3aa: CASSQDWASGRGTDTQYF

d_gene: .
j_gene: TRBJ2-1
v_gene: TRBV28
abundance: .
CDR3nt: TGTGCCAGCAGTTTCGGAACTTATCACAATGAGCAGTTCTTC
CDR3aa: CASSFGTYHNEQFF

d_gene: .
j_gene: TRBJ2-7
v_gene: TRBV24-1
abundance: .
CDR3nt: TGTGCCACCAGTGACCCAGCCGTCTCCTACGAGCAGTACTTC
CDR3aa: CATSDPAVSYEQYF

d_gene: .
j_gene: TRBJ1-4
v_gene: TRBV7-9
abundance: .
CDR3nt: TGTGCCAGCACTTCCCAGGGATACGAAAAACTGTTTTTT
CDR3aa: CASTSQGYEKLFF

d_gene: .
j_gene: TRBJ2-1
v_gene: TRBV21-1
abundance: .
CDR3nt: TGTGCCAGCACCGACCGGGGGGCCACCTACAATGAGCAGTTCTTC
CDR3aa: CASTDRGATYNEQFF

d_gene: .
j_gene: TRBJ1-6
v_gene: TRBV6-5
abundance: .
CDR3nt: TGTGCCAGCAGCTGGGGCGGACAGTATAATTCACCCCTCCACTTT
CDR3aa: CASSWGGQYNSPLHF

d_gene: TRBD1
j_gene: TRBJ1-5
v_gene: TRBV19
abundance: .
CDR3nt: TGTGCCAGTTCCAGGGGGCGCTCCGTGGATCAGCCCCAGCATTTT
CDR3aa: CASSRGRSVDQPQHF

d_gene: .
j_gene: TRBJ2-3
v_gene: TRBV2
abundance: .
CDR3nt: TGTGCCAGCAGTGATAGGAGTGGGGCAGATACGCAGTATTTT
CDR3aa: CASSDRSGADTQYF

d_gene: TRBD2
j_gene: TRBJ2-1
v_gene: TRBV29-1
abundance: .
CDR3nt: TGCAGCGCCGACAGCGGACTAGCGGGAGTTGAGCAGTTCTTC
CDR3aa: CSADSGLAGVEQFF

d_gene: TRBD1
j_gene: TRBJ1-1
v_gene: TRBV24-1
abundance: .
CDR3nt: TGTGCCACCAGTGATCCGGGACAGGGGATGGGGGAAGCTTTCTTT
CDR3aa: CATSDPGQGMGEAFF

d_gene: TRBD2
j_gene: TRBJ2-1
v_gene: TRBV10-1
abundance: .
CDR3nt: TGCGCCAGCAGTGACCCTGGGGAGGGGCGGCAGTTCTTC
CDR3aa: CASSDPGEGRQFF